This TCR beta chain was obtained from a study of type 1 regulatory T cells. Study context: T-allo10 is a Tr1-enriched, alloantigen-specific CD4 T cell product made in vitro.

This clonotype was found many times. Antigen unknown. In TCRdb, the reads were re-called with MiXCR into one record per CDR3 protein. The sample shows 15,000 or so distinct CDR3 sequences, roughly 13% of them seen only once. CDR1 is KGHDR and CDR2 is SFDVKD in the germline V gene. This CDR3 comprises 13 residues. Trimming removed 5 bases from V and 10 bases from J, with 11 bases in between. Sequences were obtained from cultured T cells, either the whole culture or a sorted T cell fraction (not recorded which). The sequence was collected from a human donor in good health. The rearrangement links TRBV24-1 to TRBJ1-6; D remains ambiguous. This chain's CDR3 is CATSAWGGSPLHF. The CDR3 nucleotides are TGTGCCACCAGTGCCTGGGGTGGATCACCCCTCCACTTT.